The clone carrying this T cell receptor (beta chain) was detected a few times. The CDR3 extends over 17 amino acids. V was clipped by 2 bases and J by 0 bases; unmatched bases: 3. Germline assignment: CDR1 LGHNA and CDR2 YNFKEQ. The record originates from a study of blood T cell repertoires in COVID-19. As for the study in general: Italy, Spain and the United States were the sources of the convalescent and acute COVID-19 samples.

Only in-frame clones appear in the TCRdb table, and some are missing; sequencing was by immunoSEQ multiplex PCR. Of roughly 86,000 clones in the sample, around 80% were seen once. Sequences were obtained from peripheral blood. The sequence came from a human donor in a cohort sampled during active COVID-19. The V gene is TRBV4-2, the J gene TRBJ2-1; 11 nucleotides align to TRBD2. The CDR3 DNA is TGTGCCAGCAGCCAAATAGCGGGGGGGAGCTCCTACAATGAGCAGTTCTTC. Encoded protein: CASSQIAGGSSYNEQFF.